The present T cell receptor beta chain was sequenced within a study of T cell changes during pregnancy in multiple sclerosis. This CDR3 spans 17 amino acids. CDR1 is MNHEY and CDR2 is SMNVEV in the germline V gene (reference sequence). The trim removed 4 bases at V and 10 bases at J, leaving 16 bases unmatched. Sequencing was performed with immunoSEQ multiplex PCR; in TCRdb, only in-frame clones are kept and a portion is missing. The sample lists roughly 32,000 clones; nearly 90% were seen once. The sequenced sample was CD8+ T cells from peripheral blood mononuclear cells, obtained in the third trimester of pregnancy. The origin of this receptor is a female donor with multiple sclerosis, enrolled in a pregnancy study. The J gene is TRBJ2-1, the V gene TRBV27, with 10 bases that match TRBD2. This CDR3 reads CASSSGVAGGLVREQFF. The CDR3 bases are TGTGCCAGCAGTTCCGGGGTAGCGGGAGGTCTTGTACGGGAGCAGTTCTTC.